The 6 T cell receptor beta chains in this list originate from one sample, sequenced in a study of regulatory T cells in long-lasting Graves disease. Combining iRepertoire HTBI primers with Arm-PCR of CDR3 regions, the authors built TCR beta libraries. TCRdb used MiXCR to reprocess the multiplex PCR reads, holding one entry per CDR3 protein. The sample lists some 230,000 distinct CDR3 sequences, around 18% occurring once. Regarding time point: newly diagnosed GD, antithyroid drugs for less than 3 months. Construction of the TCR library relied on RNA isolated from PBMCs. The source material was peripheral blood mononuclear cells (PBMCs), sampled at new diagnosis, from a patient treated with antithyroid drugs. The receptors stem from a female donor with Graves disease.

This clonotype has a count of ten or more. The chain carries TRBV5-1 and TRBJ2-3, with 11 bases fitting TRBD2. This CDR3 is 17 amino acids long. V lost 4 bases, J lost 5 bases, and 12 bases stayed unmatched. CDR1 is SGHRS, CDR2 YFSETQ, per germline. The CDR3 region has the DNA TGCGCCAGCAGCCCCGGCGTTAGCGGGAGGGGGGAAGATACGCAGTATTTT. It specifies CASSPGVSGRGEDTQYF.

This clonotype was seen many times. Here the CDR3 DNA reads TGTGCCAGCTCCCTGCTCAACAATGAGCAGTTCTTC. Protein sequence: CASSLLNNEQFF. The chain recombines TRBV12-3 or TRBV12-4 with TRBJ2-1; D gene unclear. The CDR3 runs to 12 residues. The V end was cut by 8 bases, the J end by 5 bases, with 10 bases between.

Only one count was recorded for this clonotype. In DNA, the CDR3 is TGTGCCAGCAGTACGAGCGTGAGCAATGAGCAGTTCTTC. Protein sequence: CASSTSVSNEQFF. This chain connects TRBV2 to TRBJ2-1; the D is unclear. The V and J ends lost 5 bases and 6 bases respectively, with 11 bases between them. Germline CDR1 reads SNHLY; CDR2 reads FYNNEI. The CDR3 is 13 residues long. The entire variable domain, with the rest obtained from reference TRBV2 and TRBJ2-1, is as follows: EPEVTQTPSHQVTQMGQEVILRCVPISNHLYFYWYRQILGQKVEFLVSFYNNEISEKSEIFDDQFSVERPDGSNFTLKIRSTKLEDSAMYFCASSTSVSNEQFFGPGTRLTVL.

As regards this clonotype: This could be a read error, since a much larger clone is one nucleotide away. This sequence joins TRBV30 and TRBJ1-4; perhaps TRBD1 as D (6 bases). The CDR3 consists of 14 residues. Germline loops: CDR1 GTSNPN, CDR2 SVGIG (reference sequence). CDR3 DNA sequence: TGTGCCTGGAGTAGACAGGTTTCTAATGAAAAACTGCTTTTT. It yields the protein CAWSRQVSNEKLLF.

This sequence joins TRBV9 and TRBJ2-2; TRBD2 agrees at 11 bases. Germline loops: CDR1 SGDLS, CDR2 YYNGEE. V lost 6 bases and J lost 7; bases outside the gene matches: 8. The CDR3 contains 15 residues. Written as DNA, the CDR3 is TGTGCCAGCAACGGTAGCGGGAGGGCTAACGGGGAGCTGTTTTTT. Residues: CASNGSGRANGELFF.

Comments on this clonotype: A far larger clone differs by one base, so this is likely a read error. For the CDR3, the DNA is TGTGCCAGCAGTGAAAGGACAGGGGGATACAATGAGCAGTACTTC. Translation gives CASSERTGGYNEQYF. The rearrangement uses TRBV12-3 or TRBV12-4 and TRBJ2-4; 10 bases are a match to TRBD1. V shed 5 bases and J 13 bases; nucleotides not matched to a gene: 14. The CDR3 is 15 residues long.